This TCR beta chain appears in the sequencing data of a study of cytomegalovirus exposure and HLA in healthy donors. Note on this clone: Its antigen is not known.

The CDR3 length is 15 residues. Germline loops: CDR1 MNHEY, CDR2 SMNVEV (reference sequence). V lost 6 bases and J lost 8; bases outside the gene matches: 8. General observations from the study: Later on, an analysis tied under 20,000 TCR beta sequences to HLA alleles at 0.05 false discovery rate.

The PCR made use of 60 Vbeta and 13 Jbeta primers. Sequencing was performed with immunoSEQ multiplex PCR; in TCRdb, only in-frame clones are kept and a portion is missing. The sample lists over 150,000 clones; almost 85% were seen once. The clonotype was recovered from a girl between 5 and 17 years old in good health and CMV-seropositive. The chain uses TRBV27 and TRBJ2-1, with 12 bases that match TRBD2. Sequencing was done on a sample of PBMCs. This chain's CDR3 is CASSPSGGAVDEQFF. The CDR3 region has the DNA TGTGCCAGCAGCCCTAGCGGGGGGGCCGTGGATGAGCAGTTCTTC.